By share, the clone carrying this T cell receptor (beta chain) ranks as medium-sized. Its antigen is not identified. Patients were excluded for autoimmune disease history or systemic immunosuppression. Germline V gene data show CDR1 as SGHKS and CDR2 as YYEKEE (reference sequence). Trimming removed 4 bases from V and 9 bases from J; junction bases left unmatched: 3. The CDR3 has 13 residues. This record comes from a study of OX40 agonist ivuxolimab in advanced cancers. Overall study results and limits: Clones of CD4+ and CD8+ blood T cells grew by week 6 at doses of 0.1 to 3.0 mg/kg.

Sequencing used immunoSEQ multiplex PCR; TCRdb keeps in-frame clones, though not all of them. The sample yields some 76,000 clones, nearly 85% seen once. The source of this sequence is an adult with an advanced solid tumor such as melanoma, head and neck, liver or kidney cancer. The specimen was CD4+ or CD8+ T cells sorted from blood, collected in a trial of the OX40 agonist ivuxolimab. This chain uses TRBV5-5 with TRBJ1-6, with 8 bases lining up with TRBD1. The CDR3 loop is CASSLTGGSPLHF. CDR3 coding DNA: TGTGCCAGCAGCCTTACAGGGGGTTCACCCCTCCACTTT.